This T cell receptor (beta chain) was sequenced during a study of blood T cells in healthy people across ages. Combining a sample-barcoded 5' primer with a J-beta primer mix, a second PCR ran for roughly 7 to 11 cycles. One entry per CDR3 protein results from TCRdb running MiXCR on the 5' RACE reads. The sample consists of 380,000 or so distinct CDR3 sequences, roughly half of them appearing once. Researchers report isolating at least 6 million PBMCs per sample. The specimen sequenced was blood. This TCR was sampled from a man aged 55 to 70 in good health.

CDR3 nucleotide sequence: TGTGCCAGCAGCCCTGCTGGGGGAGGTCGGGGGGAGCAGTACTTC. Encoded protein: CASSPAGGGRGEQYF. The genes are TRBV5-4 and TRBJ2-7; maybe TRBD2 (6 bases). Germline-derived CDR1 and CDR2 are SGHNT and YYREEE (reference sequence). Trimming removed 4 bases from V and 7 bases from J, with 21 bases in between. This CDR3 spans 15 amino acids.